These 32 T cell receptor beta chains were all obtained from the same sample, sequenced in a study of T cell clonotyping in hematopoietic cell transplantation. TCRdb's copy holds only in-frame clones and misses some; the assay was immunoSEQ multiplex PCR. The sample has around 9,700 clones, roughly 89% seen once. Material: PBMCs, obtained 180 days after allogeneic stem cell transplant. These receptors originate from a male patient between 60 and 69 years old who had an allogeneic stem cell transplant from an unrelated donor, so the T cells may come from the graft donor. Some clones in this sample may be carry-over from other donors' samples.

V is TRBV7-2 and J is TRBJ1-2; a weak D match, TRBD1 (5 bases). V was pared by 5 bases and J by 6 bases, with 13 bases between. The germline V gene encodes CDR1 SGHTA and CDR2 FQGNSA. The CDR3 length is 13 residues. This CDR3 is CASSAQGLDGYTF. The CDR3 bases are TGTGCCAGCAGCGCCCAGGGATTAGATGGCTACACCTTC.

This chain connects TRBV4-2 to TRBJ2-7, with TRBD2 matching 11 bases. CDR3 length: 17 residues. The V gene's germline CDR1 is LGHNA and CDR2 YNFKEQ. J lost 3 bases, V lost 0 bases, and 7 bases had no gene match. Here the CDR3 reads CASSQDLASGGLYEQYF. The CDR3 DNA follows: TGTGCCAGCAGCCAAGATCTGGCTAGCGGGGGGCTCTACGAGCAGTACTTC.

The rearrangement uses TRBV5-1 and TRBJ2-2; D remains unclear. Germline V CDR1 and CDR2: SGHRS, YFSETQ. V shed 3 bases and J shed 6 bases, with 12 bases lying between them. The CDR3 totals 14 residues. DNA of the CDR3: TGCGCCAGCAGCTCTGACCATTTCCCCGGGGAGCTGTTTTTT. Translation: CASSSDHFPGELFF.

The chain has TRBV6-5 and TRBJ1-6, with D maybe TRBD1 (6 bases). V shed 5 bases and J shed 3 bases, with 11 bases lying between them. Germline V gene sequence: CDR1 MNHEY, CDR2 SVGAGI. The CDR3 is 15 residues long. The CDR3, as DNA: TGTGCCAGCAGTGGAGGGGGGATCTATAATTCACCCCTCCACTTT. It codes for CASSGGGIYNSPLHF.

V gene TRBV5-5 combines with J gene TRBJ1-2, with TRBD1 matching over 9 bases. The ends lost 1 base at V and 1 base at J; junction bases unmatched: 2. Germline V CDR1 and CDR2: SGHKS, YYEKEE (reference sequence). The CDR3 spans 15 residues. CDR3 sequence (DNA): TGTGCCAGCAGCTTGCGGACAGGGGATAACTATGGCTACACCTTC. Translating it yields CASSLRTGDNYGYTF.

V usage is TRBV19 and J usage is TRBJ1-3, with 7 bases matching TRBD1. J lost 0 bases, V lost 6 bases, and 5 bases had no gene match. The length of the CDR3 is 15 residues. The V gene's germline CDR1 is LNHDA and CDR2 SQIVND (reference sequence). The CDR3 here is CASSPTGNSGNTIYF. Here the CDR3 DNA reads TGTGCCAGTAGCCCGACAGGGAACTCTGGAAACACCATATATTTT.

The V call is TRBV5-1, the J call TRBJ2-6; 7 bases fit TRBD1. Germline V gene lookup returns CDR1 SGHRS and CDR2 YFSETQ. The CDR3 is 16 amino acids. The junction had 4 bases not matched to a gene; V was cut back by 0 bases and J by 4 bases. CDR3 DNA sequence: TGCGCCAGCAGCTTGGAGACAGGGCCAGGGGCCAACGTCCTGACTTTC. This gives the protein CASSLETGPGANVLTF.

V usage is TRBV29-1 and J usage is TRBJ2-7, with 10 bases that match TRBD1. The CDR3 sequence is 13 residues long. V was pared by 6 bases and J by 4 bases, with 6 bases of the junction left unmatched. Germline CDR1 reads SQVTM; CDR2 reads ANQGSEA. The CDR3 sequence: CSVRPGQGYEQYF. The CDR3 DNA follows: TGCAGCGTGCGTCCGGGACAGGGGTACGAGCAGTACTTC.

In DNA form, the CDR3 reads TGTGCCAGCAGCTTGGACATCTCCTGGGGTCAGCCCCAGCATTTT. Translating it yields CASSLDISWGQPQHF. The chain combines TRBV5-5 with TRBJ1-5; D ambiguous. V lost 0 bases to trimming and J lost 6 bases, with 13 bases between them. The CDR3 sequence is 15 residues long. Germline values: CDR1 SGHKS, CDR2 YYEKEE (reference sequence).

The CDR3: CASSLGDSSSYNEQFF. The CDR3 nucleotides read TGTGCCAGCAGCTTAGGGGATTCGAGCTCCTACAATGAGCAGTTCTTC. This rearrangement joins TRBV7-9 to TRBJ2-1; D remains ambiguous. The CDR3 extends over 16 amino acids. Looked up from germline, CDR1 is SEHNR and CDR2 is FQNEAQ (reference sequence). Trimming removed 1 base at V and 0 bases at J, with 10 bases between.

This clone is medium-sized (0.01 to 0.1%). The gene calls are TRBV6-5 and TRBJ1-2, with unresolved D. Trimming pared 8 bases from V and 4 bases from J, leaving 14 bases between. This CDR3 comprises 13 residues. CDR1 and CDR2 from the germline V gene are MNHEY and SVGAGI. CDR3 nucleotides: TGTGCCAGCGGATCACAGCAAATCTATGGCTACACCTTC. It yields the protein CASGSQQIYGYTF.

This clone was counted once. The CDR3 is CASSYGTGQGKQFF. The CDR3, as DNA: TGTGCCAGCAGTTACGGAACGGGACAGGGAAAGCAGTTCTTC. The V and J genes are TRBV6-5 and TRBJ2-1; 9 bases fit TRBD1. Germline V gene data show CDR1 as MNHEY and CDR2 as SVGAGI. J was trimmed by 11 bases and V by 2 bases; bases with no gene match: 7. The CDR3 runs to 14 residues.

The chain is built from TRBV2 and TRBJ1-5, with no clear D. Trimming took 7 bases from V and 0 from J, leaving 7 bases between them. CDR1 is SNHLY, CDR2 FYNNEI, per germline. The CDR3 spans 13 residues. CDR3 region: CASIRDSNQPQHF. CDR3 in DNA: TGTGCCAGCATCCGAGATAGCAATCAGCCCCAGCATTTT.

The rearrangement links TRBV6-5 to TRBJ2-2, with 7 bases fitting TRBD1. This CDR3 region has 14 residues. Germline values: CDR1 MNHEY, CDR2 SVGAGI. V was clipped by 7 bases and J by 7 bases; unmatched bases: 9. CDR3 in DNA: TGTGCCAGCACCGAGACAGGGCAGGGCGGGGAGCTGTTTTTT. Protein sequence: CASTETGQGGELFF.

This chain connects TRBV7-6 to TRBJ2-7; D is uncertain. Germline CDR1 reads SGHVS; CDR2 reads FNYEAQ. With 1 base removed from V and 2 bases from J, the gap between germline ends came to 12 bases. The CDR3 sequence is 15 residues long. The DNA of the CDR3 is TGTGCCAGCAGCTTAGGGCCAGCCCAAGCCTACGAGCAGTACTTC. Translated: CASSLGPAQAYEQYF. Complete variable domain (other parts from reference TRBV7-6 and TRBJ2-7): GAGVSQSPRYKVTKRGQDVALRCDPISGHVSLYWYRQALGQGPEFLTYFNYEAQQDKSGLPNDRFSAERPEGSISTLTIQRTEQRDSAMYRCASSLGPAQAYEQYFGPGTRLTVT.

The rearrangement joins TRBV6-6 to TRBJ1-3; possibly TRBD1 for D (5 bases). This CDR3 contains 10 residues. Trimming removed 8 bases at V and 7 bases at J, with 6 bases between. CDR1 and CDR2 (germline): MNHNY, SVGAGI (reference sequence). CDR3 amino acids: CASGDNTIYF. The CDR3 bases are TGTGCCAGCGGGGACAACACCATATATTTT.

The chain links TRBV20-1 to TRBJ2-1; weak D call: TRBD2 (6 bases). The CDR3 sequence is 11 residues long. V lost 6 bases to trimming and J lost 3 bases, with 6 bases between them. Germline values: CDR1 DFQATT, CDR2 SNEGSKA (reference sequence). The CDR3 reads CSAGGYNEQFF. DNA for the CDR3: TGCAGTGCCGGGGGCTACAATGAGCAGTTCTTC.

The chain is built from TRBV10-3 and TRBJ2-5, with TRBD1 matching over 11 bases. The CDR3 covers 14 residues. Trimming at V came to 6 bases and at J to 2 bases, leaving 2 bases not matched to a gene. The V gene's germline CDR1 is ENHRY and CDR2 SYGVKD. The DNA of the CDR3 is TGTGCCATCAGGGGGGACAGGGGGCAAGAGACCCAGTACTTC. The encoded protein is CAIRGDRGQETQYF.

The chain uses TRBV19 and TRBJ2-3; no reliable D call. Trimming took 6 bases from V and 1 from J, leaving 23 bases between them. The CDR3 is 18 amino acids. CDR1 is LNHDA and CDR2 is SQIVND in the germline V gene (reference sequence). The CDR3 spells CASRKTFSTAPGTDTQYF. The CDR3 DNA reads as TGTGCCAGTAGAAAGACCTTCAGTACAGCACCCGGCACAGATACGCAGTATTTT.

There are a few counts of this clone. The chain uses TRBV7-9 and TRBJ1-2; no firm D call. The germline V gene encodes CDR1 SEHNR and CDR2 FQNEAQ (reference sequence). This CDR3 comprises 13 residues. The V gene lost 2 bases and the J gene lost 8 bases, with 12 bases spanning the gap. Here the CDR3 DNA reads TGTGCCAGCAGCTTAAGGCCCCTAGACGGCTACACCTTC. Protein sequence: CASSLRPLDGYTF.

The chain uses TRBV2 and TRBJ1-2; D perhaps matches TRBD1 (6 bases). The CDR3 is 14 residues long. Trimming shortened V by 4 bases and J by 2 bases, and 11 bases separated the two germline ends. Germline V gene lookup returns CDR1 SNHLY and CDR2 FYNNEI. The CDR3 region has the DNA TGTGCCAGCAGTGGGCAGGGGTTCAACTATGGCTACACCTTC. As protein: CASSGQGFNYGYTF. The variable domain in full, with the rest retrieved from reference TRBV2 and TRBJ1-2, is EPEVTQTPSHQVTQMGQEVILRCVPISNHLYFYWYRQILGQKVEFLVSFYNNEISEKSEIFDDQFSVERPDGSNFTLKIRSTKLEDSAMYFCASSGQGFNYGYTFGSGTRLTVV.

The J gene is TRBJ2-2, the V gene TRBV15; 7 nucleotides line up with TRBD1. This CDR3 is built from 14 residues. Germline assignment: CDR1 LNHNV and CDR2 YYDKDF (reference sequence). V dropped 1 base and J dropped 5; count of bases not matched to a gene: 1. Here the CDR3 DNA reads TGTGCCACCAGCAGAGTGACAGGGACCGGGGAGCTGTTTTTT. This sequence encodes CATSRVTGTGELFF.

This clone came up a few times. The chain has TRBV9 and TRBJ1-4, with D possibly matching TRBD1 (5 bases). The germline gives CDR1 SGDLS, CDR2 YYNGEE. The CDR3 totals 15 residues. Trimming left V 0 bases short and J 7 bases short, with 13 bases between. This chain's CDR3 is CASSVVGGVGEKLFF. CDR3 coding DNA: TGTGCCAGCAGCGTAGTGGGGGGGGTTGGTGAAAAACTGTTTTTT. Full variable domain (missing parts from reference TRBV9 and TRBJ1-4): DSGVTQTPKHLITATGQRVTLRCSPRSGDLSVYWYQQSLDQGLQFLIQYYNGEERAKGNILERFSAQQFPDLHSELNLSSLELGDSALYFCASSVVGGVGEKLFFGSGTQLSVL.

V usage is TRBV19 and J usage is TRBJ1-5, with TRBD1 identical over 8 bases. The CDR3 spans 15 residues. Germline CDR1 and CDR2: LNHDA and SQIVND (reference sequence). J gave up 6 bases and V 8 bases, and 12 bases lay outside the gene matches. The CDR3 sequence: CASQEARGRGQPQHF. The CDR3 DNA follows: TGTGCCAGTCAAGAGGCCAGGGGGCGTGGTCAGCCCCAGCATTTT.

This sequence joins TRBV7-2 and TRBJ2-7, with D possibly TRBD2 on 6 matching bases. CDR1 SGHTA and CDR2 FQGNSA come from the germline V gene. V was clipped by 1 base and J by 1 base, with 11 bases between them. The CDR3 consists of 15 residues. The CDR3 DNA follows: TGTGCCAGCAGCTTAGGGCCGGGAGAGTCCTACGAGCAGTACTTC. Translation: CASSLGPGESYEQYF.

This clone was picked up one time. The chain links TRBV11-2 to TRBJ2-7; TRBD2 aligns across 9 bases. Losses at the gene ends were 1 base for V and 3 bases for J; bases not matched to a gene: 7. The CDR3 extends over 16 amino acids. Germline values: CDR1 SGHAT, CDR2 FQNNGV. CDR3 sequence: CASSLGRLAGNYEQYF. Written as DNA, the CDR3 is TGTGCCAGCAGCTTAGGCCGGCTAGCGGGGAACTACGAGCAGTACTTC.

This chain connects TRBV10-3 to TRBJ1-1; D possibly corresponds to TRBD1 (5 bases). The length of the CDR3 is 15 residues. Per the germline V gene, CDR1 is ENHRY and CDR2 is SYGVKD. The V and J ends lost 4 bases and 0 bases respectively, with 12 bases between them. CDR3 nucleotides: TGTGCCATCAGTGGACAGCGGTCCATGAACACTGAAGCTTTCTTT. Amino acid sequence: CAISGQRSMNTEAFF.

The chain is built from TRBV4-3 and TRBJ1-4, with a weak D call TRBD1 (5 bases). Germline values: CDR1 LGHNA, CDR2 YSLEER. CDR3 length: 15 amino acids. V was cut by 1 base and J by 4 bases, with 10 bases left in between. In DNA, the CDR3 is TGCGCCAGCAGCCAAGCTCGACAGATTAATGAAAAACTGTTTTTT. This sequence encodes CASSQARQINEKLFF.

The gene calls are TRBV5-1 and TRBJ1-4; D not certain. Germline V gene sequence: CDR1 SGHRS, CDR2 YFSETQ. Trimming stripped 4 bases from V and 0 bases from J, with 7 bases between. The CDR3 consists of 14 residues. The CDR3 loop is CASSQSATNEKLFF. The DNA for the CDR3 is TGCGCCAGCAGCCAAAGCGCAACTAATGAAAAACTGTTTTTT.

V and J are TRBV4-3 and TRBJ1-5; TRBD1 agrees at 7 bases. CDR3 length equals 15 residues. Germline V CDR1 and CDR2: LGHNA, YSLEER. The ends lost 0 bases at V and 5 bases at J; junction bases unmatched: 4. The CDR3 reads CASSQDWDRYQPQHF. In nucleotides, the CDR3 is TGCGCCAGCAGCCAAGACTGGGACAGATATCAGCCCCAGCATTTT.

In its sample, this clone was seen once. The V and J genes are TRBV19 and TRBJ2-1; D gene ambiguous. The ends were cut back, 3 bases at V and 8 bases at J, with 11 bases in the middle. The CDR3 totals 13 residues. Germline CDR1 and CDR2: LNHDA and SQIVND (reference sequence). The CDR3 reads CASSMSAWDEQFF. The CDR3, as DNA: TGTGCCAGTAGTATGTCGGCCTGGGATGAGCAGTTCTTC.

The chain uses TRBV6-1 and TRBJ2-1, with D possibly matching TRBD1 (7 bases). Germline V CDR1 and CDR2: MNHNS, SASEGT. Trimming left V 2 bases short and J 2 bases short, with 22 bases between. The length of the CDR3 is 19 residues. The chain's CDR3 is CASSEFRGAMLSAYNEQFF. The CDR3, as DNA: TGTGCCAGCAGTGAATTCAGGGGGGCGATGTTAAGCGCCTACAATGAGCAGTTCTTC.